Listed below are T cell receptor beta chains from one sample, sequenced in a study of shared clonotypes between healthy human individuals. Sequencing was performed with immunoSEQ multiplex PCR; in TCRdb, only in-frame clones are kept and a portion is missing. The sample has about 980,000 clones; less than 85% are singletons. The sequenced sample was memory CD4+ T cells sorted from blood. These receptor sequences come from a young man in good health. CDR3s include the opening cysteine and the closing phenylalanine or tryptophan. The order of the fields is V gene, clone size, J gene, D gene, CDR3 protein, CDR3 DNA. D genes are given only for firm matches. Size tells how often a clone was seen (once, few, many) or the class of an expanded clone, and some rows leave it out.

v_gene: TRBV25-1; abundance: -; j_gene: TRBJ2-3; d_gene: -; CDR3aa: CASGSGMNTQYF; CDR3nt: TGTGCCAGCGGCTCGGGGATGAATACGCAGTATTTT
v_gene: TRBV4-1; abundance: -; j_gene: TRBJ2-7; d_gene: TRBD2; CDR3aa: CASSQLAGGSYEQYF; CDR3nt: TGCGCCAGCAGCCAACTAGCGGGGGGTTCCTACGAGCAGTACTTC
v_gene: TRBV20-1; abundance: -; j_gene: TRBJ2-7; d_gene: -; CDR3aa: CSAKWGYEQYF; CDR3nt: TGCAGTGCTAAATGGGGGTACGAGCAGTACTTC
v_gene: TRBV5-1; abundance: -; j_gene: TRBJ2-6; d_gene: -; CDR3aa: CASSSQDSGANVLTF; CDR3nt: TGCGCCAGCAGCTCACAGGACTCTGGGGCCAACGTCCTGACTTTC
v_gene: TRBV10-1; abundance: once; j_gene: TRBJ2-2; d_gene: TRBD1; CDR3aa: CASSPGTVNTGELFF; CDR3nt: TGCGCCAGCAGTCCCGGGACAGTTAACACCGGGGAGCTGTTTTTT
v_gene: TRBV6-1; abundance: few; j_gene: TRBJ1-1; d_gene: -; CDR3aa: CASYRRGDTEAFF; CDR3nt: TGTGCCAGCTACAGAAGGGGGGATACTGAAGCTTTCTTT
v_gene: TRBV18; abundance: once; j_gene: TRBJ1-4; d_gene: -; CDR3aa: CASSPGWGYREKLFF; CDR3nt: TGTGCCAGCTCACCGGGTTGGGGGTATCGTGAAAAACTGTTTTTT
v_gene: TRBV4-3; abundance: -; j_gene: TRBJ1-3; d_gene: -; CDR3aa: CASSQAVHSGNTIYF; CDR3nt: TGCGCCAGCAGCCAAGCGGTTCACTCTGGAAACACCATATATTTT
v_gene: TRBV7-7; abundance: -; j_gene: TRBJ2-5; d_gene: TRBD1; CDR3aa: CASSRGQGETQYF; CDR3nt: TGTGCTAGCAGCAGGGGACAGGGAGAGACCCAGTACTTC
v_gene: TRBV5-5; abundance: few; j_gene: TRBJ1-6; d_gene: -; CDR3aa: CASKRTGLLDNSPLHF; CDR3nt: TGTGCCAGCAAGCGAACGGGACTACTGGATAATTCACCCCTCCACTTT
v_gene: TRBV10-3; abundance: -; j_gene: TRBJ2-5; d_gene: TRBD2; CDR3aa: CATSGLAGVETQYF; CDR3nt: TGTGCCACTTCCGGACTAGCGGGAGTCGAGACCCAGTACTTC
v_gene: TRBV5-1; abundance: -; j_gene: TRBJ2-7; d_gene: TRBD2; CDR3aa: CASSSLGGYDEQYF; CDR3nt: TGCGCCAGCAGCTCCCTGGGAGGGTACGACGAGCAGTACTTC
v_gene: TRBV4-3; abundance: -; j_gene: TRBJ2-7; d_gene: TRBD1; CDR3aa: CASSQTGTGGQVQYF; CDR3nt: TGCGCCAGCAGCCAAACCGGGACAGGGGGTCAAGTGCAGTACTTC
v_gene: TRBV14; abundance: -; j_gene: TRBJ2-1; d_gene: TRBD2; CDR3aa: CASSLLAGGYNEQFF; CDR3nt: TGTGCCAGCAGCCTACTAGCGGGAGGCTACAATGAGCAGTTCTTC
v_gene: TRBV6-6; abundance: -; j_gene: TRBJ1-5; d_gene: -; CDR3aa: CASGHGLNEAQHF; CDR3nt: TGTGCCAGCGGGCACGGCCTAAATGAGGCCCAGCATTTT
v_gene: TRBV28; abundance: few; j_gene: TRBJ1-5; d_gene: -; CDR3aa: CASGDQPQHF; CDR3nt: TGTGCCAGCGGGGATCAGCCCCAGCATTTT
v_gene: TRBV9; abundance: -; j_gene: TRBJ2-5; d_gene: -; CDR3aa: CASSVAPWGETQYF; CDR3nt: TGTGCCAGCAGCGTAGCCCCGTGGGGAGAGACCCAGTACTTC
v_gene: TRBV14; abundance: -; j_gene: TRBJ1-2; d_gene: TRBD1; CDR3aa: CASSQVIGTGIGYTF; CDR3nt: TGTGCCAGCAGCCAAGTAATCGGGACAGGGATCGGCTACACCTTC
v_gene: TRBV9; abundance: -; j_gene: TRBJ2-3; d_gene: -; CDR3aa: CASSESDTQYF; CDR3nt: TGTGCCAGCAGCGAGTCAGATACGCAGTATTTT
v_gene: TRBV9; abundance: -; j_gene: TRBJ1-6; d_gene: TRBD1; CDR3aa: CASSARAGQGVYSPLHF; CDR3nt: TGTGCCAGCAGCGCTCGGGCGGGACAGGGCGTGTATTCACCCCTCCACTTT
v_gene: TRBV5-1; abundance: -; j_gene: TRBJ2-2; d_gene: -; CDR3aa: CASSLAGQRSGELFF; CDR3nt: TGCGCCAGCAGCTTGGCAGGGCAAAGGTCCGGGGAGCTGTTTTTT
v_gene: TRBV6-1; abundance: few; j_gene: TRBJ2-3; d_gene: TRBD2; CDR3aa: CASSETSGGFTDTQYF; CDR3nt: TGTGCCAGCAGCGAAACTAGCGGGGGTTTCACAGATACGCAGTATTTT
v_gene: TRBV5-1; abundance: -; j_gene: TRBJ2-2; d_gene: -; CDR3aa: CASSLAPEGGNTGELFF; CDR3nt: TGCGCCAGCAGCTTGGCCCCCGAGGGGGGGAACACCGGGGAGCTGTTTTTT
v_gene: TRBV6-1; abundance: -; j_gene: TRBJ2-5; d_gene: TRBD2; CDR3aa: CASSEVWSGVGKETQYF; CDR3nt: TGTGCCAGCAGTGAAGTATGGAGCGGGGTCGGTAAAGAGACCCAGTACTTC
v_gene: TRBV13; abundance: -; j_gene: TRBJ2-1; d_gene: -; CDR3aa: CASSLATFVSSYNEQFF; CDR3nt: TGTGCCAGCAGCTTAGCCACATTTGTATCCTCCTACAATGAGCAGTTCTTC
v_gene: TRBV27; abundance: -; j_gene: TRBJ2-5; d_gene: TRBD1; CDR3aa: CASSYWTGGKETQYF; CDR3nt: TGTGCCAGCAGTTACTGGACAGGGGGCAAGGAGACCCAGTACTTC
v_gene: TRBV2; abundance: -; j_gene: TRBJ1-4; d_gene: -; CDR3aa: CASRLDPTSSEKLFF; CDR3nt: TGTGCCAGCAGACTAGACCCTACGAGCAGTGAAAAACTGTTTTTT
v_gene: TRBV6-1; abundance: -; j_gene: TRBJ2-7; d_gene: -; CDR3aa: CASSERRYGAYEQYF; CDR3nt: TGTGCCAGCAGTGAACGGCGTTACGGGGCTTACGAGCAGTACTTC
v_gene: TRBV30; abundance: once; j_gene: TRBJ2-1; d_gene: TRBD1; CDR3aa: CAWSATTGLNEQFF; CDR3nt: TGTGCCTGGAGTGCAACGACAGGGCTCAATGAGCAGTTCTTC
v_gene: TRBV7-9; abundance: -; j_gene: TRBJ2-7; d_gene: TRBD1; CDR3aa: CATSRTGASYEQYF; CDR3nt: TGTGCCACTTCCAGGACAGGGGCTTCCTACGAGCAGTACTTC
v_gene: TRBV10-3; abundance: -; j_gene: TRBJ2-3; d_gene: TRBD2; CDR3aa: CAILETSGSTDTQYF; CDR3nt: TGTGCCATACTTGAGACTAGCGGAAGCACAGATACGCAGTATTTT
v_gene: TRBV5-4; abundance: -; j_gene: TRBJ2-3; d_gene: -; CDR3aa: CASSGRGVSGTDTQYF; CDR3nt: TGTGCCAGCAGCGGTAGGGGGGTCTCGGGCACAGATACGCAGTATTTT
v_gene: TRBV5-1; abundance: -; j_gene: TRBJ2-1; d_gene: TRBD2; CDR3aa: CASRPPEAGESYNEQFF; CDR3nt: TGCGCCAGCAGGCCCCCAGAAGCGGGAGAGAGTTACAATGAGCAGTTCTTC
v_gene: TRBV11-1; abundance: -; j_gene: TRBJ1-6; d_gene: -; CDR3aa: CASSPLRGSPLHF; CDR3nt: TGTGCCAGCAGCCCTTTAAGGGGTTCACCCCTCCACTTT
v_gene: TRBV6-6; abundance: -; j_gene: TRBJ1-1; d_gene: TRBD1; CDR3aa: CASSAGQGNTEAFF; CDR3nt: TGTGCCAGCAGCGCGGGACAGGGGAACACTGAAGCTTTCTTT
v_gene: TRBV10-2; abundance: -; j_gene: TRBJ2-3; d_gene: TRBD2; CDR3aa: CASSESTSGGATDTQYF; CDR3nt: TGCGCCAGCAGTGAGTCGACTAGCGGGGGGGCAACAGATACGCAGTATTTT
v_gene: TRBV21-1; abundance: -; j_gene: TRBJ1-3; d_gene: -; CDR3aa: CASSKCGHTIYF; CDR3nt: TGTGCCAGCAGCAAATGTGGACACACCATATATTTT
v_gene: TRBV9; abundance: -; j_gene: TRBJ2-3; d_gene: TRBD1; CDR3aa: CASSQTGTGGVDTQYF; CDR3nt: TGTGCCAGCAGTCAAACCGGGACAGGGGGTGTAGATACGCAGTATTTT
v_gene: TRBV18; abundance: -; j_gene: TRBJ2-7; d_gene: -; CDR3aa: CASSPPGPTYEQYF; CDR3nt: TGTGCCAGCTCACCACCGGGACCGACCTACGAGCAGTACTTC
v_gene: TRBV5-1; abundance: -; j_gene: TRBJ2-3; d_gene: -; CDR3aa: CASSLVGASETDTQYF; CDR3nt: TGCGCCAGCAGCTTAGTCGGGGCTAGCGAAACAGATACGCAGTATTTT
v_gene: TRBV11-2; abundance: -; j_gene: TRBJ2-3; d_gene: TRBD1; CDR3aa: CASSLPFTGAFSTDTQYF; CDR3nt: TGTGCCAGCAGCTTACCATTTACAGGGGCCTTTAGCACAGATACGCAGTATTTT
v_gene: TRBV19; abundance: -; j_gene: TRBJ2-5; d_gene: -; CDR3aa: CASKAGSGKIQETQYF; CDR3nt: TGTGCCAGTAAGGCCGGTAGCGGCAAGATCCAAGAGACCCAGTACTTC
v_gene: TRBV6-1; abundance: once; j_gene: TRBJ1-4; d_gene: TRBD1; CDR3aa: CASNPPGTGLKLFF; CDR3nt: TGTGCCAGCAACCCGCCGGGGACAGGTTTAAAACTGTTTTTT
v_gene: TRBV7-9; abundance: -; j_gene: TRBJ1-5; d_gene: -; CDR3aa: CASSFGSNQPQHF; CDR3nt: TGTGCCAGCTCCTTTGGTAGCAATCAGCCCCAGCATTTT
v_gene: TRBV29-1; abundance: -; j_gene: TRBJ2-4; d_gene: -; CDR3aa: CSVAKNIQYF; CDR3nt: TGCAGCGTTGCCAAAAACATTCAGTACTTC
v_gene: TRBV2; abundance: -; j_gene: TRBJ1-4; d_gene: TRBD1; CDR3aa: CASSKGQGKFGLFF; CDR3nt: TGTGCCAGCAGTAAGGGACAGGGAAAATTTGGGCTGTTTTTT
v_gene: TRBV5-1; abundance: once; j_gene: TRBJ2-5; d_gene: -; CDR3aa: CASSSGPSGTQYF; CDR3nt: TGCGCCAGCAGCTCCGGGCCCTCAGGGACCCAGTACTTC
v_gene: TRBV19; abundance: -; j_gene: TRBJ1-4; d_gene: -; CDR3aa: CASSTWGLNEKLFF; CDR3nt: TGTGCCAGTAGTACCTGGGGTCTTAATGAAAAACTGTTTTTT
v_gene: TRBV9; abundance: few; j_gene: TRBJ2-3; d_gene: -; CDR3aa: CASSVPGTDTQYF; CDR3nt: TGTGCCAGCAGCGTCCCCGGCACAGATACGCAGTATTTT
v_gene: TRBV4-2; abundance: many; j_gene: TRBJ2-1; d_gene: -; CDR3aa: CASSQDAWGAQYNEQFF; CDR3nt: TGTGCCAGCAGCCAAGATGCGTGGGGGGCGCAGTACAATGAGCAGTTCTTC
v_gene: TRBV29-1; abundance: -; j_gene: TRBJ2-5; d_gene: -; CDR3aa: CSVDSKTQYF; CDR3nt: TGCAGCGTTGATTCTAAGACCCAGTACTTC
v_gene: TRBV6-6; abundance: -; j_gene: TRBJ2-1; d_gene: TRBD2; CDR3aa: CASSYTSGGWDEQFF; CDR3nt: TGTGCCAGCAGCTACACTAGCGGGGGGTGGGATGAGCAGTTCTTC
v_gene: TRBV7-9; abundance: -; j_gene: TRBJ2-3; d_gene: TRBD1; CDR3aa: CASSPWTGGLTDTQYF; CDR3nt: TGTGCCAGCAGCCCGTGGACAGGGGGCTTGACAGATACGCAGTATTTT
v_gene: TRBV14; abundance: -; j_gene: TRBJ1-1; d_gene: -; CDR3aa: CASSHQGIIRNTEAFF; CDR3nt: TGTGCCAGCAGCCACCAGGGGATCATTAGGAACACTGAAGCTTTCTTT